This section outlines one T cell receptor (beta chain) sequence together with its context. Its antigen remains unidentified. The data belong to a study of regulatory dendritic cells for organ transplantation. Points from the study as a whole: Resting memory CD8+ T cells held the most alloreactive clonotypes. Naive T cells showed high diversity, memory cells less, memory CD8+ least. Alloreactive memory CD8+ T cell pools varied considerably between individuals. Regulatory dendritic cells appeared to expand memory CD8+ clones less than mature ones.

This CDR3 comprises 14 residues. Trimming left V 7 bases short and J 0 bases short, with 10 bases between. Germline CDR1 and CDR2: SEHNR and FQNEAQ (reference sequence). This table comes from immunoSEQ multiplex PCR, and its TCRdb copy is limited to in-frame clones, with some not included. The sample has 11,000 or so clones; approximately 70% are singletons. This clonotype was sampled from a human donor in good health. The V gene is TRBV7-9, the J gene TRBJ1-5, with D possibly TRBD1 on 6 matching bases. The sequenced sample was memory CD8+ T cells from blood. Stated subset: CD45RO+ memory T cells. The CDR3 protein is CASTDSNSNQPQHF. The CDR3 DNA reads as TGTGCCAGCACGGACAGCAATAGCAATCAGCCCCAGCATTTT.